The T cell receptor beta chain under discussion was sequenced for a study of CD8 T cells in Susac syndrome. About the study: Each patient with Susac syndrome, at the time of blood draw, was therapy-naive, on corticosteroids, or on intravenous immunoglobulin alone.

Isolation of CD8+ and CD4+ T cells was performed negatively, whereas enrichment of TEMRA cells was done by FACS. cDNA came from about 0.5 to 1 ug RNA primed by random hexamers. The method of amplification for TCR beta CDR3 was immunoSEQ multiplex PCR, covering 54 Vbeta and 13 Jbeta. A single record per CDR3 protein comes from TCRdb applying MiXCR to the immunoSEQ multiplex PCR reads. The sample holds about 71,000 distinct CDR3 sequences, 93% seen once. In the case of this clonotype: The antigen remains unidentified.

Broader study findings: When the CD4+ T cell repertoires of patients with Susac syndrome were examined, they did not show any clonal expansion.

This clonotype originated in a human donor with Susac syndrome. The sequencing sample was made of CD4+ T cells from PBMCs.

CDR3 protein: CAWSPSRTGFYEQYF. DNA of the CDR3: TGTGCCTGGAGTCCCTCGCGGACAGGGTTCTACGAGCAGTACTTC. The V call is TRBV30, the J call TRBJ2-7, with 8 bases fitting TRBD1. The CDR3 covers 15 residues. Germline V gene lookup returns CDR1 GTSNPN and CDR2 SVGIG (reference sequence). V lost 2 bases, J lost 3 bases, and 9 bases stayed unmatched.